This T cell receptor (beta chain) stems from a study of T cell responses to AZD1222 COVID-19 vaccine. This CDR3 is 11 amino acids long. V lost 3 bases, J lost 3 bases, and 3 bases lay in between. The assay was immunoSEQ multiplex PCR, and TCRdb's table has in-frame clones only and misses some. The sample has roughly 140,000 clones, about nine tenths seen once. This receptor was taken from an adult in good health. The rearrangement links TRBV12-3 or TRBV12-4 to TRBJ2-7; D uncertain. Sequences were derived from peripheral blood, sampled on day 0 of AZD1222 vaccination. The CDR3 region is CASSFNYEQYF. Written as DNA, the CDR3 is TGTGCCAGCAGTTTCAACTACGAGCAGTACTTC.